The 2 T cell receptor beta chains listed next were all sequenced from one sample in a study of beta chain features in type 1 diabetes. Reverse transcription of all isolated RNA meant that expressed TCRB transcripts were sequenced. Some clones are missing from TCRdb's copy, which holds only in-frame ones; the method was immunoSEQ multiplex PCR. The sample includes some 900,000 clones, roughly 16% seen only once; the top ten take 0.023%. The material sequenced was naive CD4+ T cells from blood. All receptors come from a woman aged 18-30 years in good health.

The chain is built from TRBV7-2 and TRBJ2-3; D not certain. The CDR3 totals 15 residues. CDR1 is SGHTA, CDR2 FQGNSA, per germline. V gave up 0 bases and J gave up 2 bases, with 9 bases separating them. CDR3 region: CASSLAAWYTDTQYF. The CDR3 DNA follows: TGTGCCAGCAGCTTAGCCGCTTGGTACACAGATACGCAGTATTTT.

On this clone itself: Other DNA sequences from this sample encode an identical CDR3 as well. The rearrangement joins TRBV7-2 to TRBJ2-1; tentatively, D is TRBD1 (6 bases). The CDR3 covers 17 residues. Per germline, CDR1 SGHTA and CDR2 FQGNSA. V lost 2 bases and J lost 4, with 18 bases in between. The CDR3 loop reads CASSLRVDRLGYNEQFF. CDR3 DNA sequence: TGTGCCAGCAGCTTACGGGTCGACAGGTTAGGGTACAATGAGCAGTTCTTC.